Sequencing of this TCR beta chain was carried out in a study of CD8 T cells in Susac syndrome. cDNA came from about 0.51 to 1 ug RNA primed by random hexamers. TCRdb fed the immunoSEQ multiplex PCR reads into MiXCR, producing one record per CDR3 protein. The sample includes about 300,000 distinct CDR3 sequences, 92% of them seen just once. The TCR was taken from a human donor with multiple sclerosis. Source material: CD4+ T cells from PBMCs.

As DNA, the CDR3 is TGCAGCGTTGCAACAGGGGGACCCAATCAGCCCCAGCATTTT. This sequence encodes CSVATGGPNQPQHF. The chain joins TRBV29-1 to TRBJ1-5, with 8 bases fitting TRBD1. V lost 4 bases, J lost 3 bases, and 5 bases stayed unmatched. Germline-derived CDR1 and CDR2 are SQVTM and ANQGSEA. The CDR3 has 14 amino acids.